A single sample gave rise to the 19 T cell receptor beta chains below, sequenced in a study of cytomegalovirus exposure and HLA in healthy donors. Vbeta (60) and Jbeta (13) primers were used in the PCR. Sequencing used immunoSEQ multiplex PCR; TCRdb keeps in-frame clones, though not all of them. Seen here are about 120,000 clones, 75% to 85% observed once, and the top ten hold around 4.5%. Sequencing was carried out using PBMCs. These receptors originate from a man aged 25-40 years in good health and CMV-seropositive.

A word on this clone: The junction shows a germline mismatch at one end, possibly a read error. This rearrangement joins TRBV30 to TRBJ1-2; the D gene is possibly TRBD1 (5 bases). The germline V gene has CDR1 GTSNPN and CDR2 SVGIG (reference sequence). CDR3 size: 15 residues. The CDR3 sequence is CAWSVGWGLSYDYTF. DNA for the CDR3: TGTGCCTGGAGTGTCGGGTGGGGACTCAGCTATGACTACACCTTC. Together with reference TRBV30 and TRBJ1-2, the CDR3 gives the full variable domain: SQTIHQWPATLVQPVGSPLSLECTVEGTSNPNLYWYRQAAGRGLQLLFYSVGIGQISSEVPQNLSASRPQDRQFILSSKKLLLSDSGFYLCAWSVGWGLSYDYTFGSGTRLTVV.

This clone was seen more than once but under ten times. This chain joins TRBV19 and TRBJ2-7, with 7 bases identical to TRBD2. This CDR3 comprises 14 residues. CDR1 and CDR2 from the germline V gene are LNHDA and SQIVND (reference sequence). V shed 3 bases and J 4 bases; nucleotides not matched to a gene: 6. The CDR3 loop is CASSIRDGGYEQYF. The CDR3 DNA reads TGTGCCAGTAGTATCCGGGACGGGGGGTACGAGCAGTACTTC.

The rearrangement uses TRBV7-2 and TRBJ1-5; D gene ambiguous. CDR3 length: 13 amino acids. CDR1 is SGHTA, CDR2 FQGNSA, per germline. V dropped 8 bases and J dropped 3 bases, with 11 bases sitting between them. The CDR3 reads CASSGVFNQPQHF. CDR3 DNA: TGTGCCAGCTCCGGGGTCTTCAATCAGCCCCAGCATTTT.

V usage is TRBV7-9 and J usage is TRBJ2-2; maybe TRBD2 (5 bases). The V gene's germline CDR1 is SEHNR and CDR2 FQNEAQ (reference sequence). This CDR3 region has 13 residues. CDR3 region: CSVWEQAKWELFF. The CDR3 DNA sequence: TGTTCCGTATGGGAGCAGGCCAAGTGGGAGCTGTTTTTT.

CDR3 protein: CASSLGSATDTQYF. Written as DNA, the CDR3 is TGCGCCAGCAGCTTGGGTAGCGCCACAGATACGCAGTATTTT. The V call is TRBV5-1, the J call TRBJ2-3; maybe TRBD2 (5 bases). The germline CDR1 and CDR2 sequences are SGHRS and YFSETQ. The CDR3 is 14 residues long. The V gene lost 0 bases and the J gene lost 2 bases, with 7 bases spanning the gap.

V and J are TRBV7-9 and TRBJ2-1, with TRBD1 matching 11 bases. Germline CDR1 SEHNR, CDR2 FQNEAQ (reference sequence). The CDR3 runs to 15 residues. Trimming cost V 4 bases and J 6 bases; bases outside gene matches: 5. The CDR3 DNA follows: TGTGCCAGCAGCTCGCGCGGGACAGGGGGCAATGAGCAGTTCTTC. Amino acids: CASSSRGTGGNEQFF.

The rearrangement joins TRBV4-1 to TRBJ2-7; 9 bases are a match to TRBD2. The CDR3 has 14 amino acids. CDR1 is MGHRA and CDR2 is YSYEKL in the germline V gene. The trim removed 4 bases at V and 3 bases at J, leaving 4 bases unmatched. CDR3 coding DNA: TGCGCCAGCAGCCTACTAGCGGGTGTCTACGAGCAGTACTTC. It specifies CASSLLAGVYEQYF.

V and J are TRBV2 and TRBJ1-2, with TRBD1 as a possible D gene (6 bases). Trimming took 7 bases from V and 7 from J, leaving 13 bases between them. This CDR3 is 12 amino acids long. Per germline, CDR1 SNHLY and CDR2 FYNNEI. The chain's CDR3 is CASNWGGAGYTF. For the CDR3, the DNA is TGTGCCAGCAATTGGGGGGGCGCTGGCTACACCTTC.

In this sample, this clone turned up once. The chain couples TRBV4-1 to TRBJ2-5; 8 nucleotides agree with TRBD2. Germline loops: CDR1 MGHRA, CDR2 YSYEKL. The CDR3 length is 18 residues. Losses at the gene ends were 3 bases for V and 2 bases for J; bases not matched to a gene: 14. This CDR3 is CASSHANPGEREQETQYF. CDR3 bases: TGCGCCAGCAGCCATGCCAATCCTGGGGAGCGGGAGCAAGAGACCCAGTACTTC.

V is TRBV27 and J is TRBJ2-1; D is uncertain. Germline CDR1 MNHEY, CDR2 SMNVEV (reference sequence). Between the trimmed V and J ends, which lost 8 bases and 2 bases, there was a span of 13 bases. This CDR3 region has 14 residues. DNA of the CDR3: TGTGCCAGCTGGGCTTCCCCCACCTACAATGAGCAGTTCTTC. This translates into CASWASPTYNEQFF.

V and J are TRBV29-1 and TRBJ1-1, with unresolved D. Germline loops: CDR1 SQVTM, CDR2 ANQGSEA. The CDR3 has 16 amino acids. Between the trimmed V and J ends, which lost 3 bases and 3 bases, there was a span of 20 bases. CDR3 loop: CSVEKAEGPEDTEAFF. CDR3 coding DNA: TGCAGCGTTGAGAAGGCGGAAGGGCCGGAGGACACTGAAGCTTTCTTT.

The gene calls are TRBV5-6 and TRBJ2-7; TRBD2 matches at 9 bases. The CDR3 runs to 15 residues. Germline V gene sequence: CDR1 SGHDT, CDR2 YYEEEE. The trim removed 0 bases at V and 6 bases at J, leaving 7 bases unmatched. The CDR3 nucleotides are TGTGCCAGCAGCTTGGTGTCTAGCGGGGATCGCGAGCAGTACTTC. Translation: CASSLVSSGDREQYF.

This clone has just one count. The CDR3 reads CASSLTRGSSLIYEQYF. CDR3 in DNA: TGCGCCAGCAGCTTGACCAGGGGTTCATCCCTCATATACGAGCAGTACTTC. This chain joins TRBV5-1 and TRBJ2-7; D possibly corresponds to TRBD1 (6 bases). There are 17 residues in the CDR3. Trimming cost V 1 base and J 4 bases, with 21 bases left between them. Germline assignment: CDR1 SGHRS and CDR2 YFSETQ.

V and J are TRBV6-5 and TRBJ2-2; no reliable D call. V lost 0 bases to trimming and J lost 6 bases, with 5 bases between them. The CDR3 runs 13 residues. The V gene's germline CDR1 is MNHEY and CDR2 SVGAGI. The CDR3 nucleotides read TGTGCCAGCAGTTACTCCCAATCCGGGGAGCTGTTTTTT. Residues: CASSYSQSGELFF.

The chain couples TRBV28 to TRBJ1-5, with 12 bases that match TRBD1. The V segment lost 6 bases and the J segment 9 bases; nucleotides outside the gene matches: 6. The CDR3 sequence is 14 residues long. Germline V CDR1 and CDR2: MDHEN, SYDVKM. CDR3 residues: CASRGQGASPPQHF. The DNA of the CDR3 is TGTGCCAGCAGGGGACAGGGGGCTTCCCCGCCCCAGCATTTT.

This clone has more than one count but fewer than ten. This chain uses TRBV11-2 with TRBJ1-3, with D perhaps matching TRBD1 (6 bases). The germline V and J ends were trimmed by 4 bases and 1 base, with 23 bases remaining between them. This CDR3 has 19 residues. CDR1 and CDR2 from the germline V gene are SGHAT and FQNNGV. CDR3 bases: TGTGCCAGCAGCTCGCCACCCGGACAGAGGGGGTATTCTGGAAACACCATATATTTT. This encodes CASSSPPGQRGYSGNTIYF.

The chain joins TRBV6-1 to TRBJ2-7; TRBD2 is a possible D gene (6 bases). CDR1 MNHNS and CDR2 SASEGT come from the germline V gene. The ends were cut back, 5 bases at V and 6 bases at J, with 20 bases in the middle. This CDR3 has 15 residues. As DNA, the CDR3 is TGTGCCAGCAGTCCCCACAGCGAAGGAGGGTCCGAGCAGTACTTC. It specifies CASSPHSEGGSEQYF.

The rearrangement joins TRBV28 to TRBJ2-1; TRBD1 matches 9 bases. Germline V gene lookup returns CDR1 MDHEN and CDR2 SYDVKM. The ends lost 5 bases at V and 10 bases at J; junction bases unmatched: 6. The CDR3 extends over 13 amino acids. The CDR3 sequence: CASSDTGGGEQFF. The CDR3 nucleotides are TGTGCCAGCAGTGATACAGGGGGCGGGGAGCAGTTCTTC.

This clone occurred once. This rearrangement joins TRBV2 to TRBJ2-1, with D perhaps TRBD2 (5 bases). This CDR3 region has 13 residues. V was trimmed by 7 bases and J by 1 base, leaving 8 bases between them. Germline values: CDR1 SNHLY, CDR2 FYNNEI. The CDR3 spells CASISGSYNEQFF. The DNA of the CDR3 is TGTGCCAGCATTTCGGGGTCCTACAATGAGCAGTTCTTC.